This TCR beta chain stems from a study of blood T cell repertoires in COVID-19. For the study at large: The United States, Italy and Spain provided the acute and convalescent COVID-19 samples.

Followed over time, Seattle patients had been enrolled while infection was active. The CDR3 totals 21 residues. Germline values: CDR1 SGHVS, CDR2 FNYEAQ. The V gene end was trimmed by 4 bases and the J gene end by 4 bases; junction bases not matched to a gene: 17. Original handling: By means of reference gene primer amplification, nucleated cell counts were estimated. Assay: immunoSEQ multiplex PCR; the TCRdb copy retains only in-frame clones and omits some. The DNA gave D and trimming, while V, J and clone size come from that table. The table lists about 230,000 clones, about nine tenths of them singletons.

The V call is TRBV7-6, the J call TRBJ2-2; the match to TRBD2 covers 14 bases. Sequenced sample: peripheral blood. The source is a man aged 45-60 years with COVID-19, enrolled during active disease. The CDR3 DNA follows: TGTGCCAGCAGCTCCCCCACCCGACTAGCGGGAGGGCCCAAAAGCACCGGGGAGCTGTTTTTT. Its translation: CASSSPTRLAGGPKSTGELFF.